These 29 T cell receptor beta chains came from one sample sequenced in a study of cytomegalovirus exposure and HLA in healthy donors. Primers: 60 Vbeta forward and 13 Jbeta reverse. Sequencing was performed with immunoSEQ multiplex PCR; in TCRdb, only in-frame clones are kept and a portion is missing. The sample contains tens of thousands of clones, over 65% of which appear only once. The sequencing input was PBMCs. These TCRs come from a man aged 50 or older in good health and CMV-seropositive.

The chain couples TRBV13 to TRBJ2-5; no clear D gene. V gave up 3 bases and J gave up 5 bases, with 4 bases separating them. Looked up from germline, CDR1 is PRHDT and CDR2 is FYEKMQ (reference sequence). The CDR3 is 11 residues long. The CDR3 region has the DNA TGTGCCAGCAGCTTTCAGGAGACCCAGTACTTC. Its translation: CASSFQETQYF.

This clone was counted a few times. The V and J genes are TRBV6-1 and TRBJ1-1; 8 bases line up with TRBD1. With V trimmed by 3 bases and J by 4 bases, 7 bases remained unmatched. The germline CDR1 and CDR2 sequences are MNHNS and SASEGT. This CDR3 region has 15 residues. The chain's CDR3 is CASSEGRTGGTEAFF. CDR3 bases: TGTGCCAGCAGTGAGGGAAGAACAGGGGGCACTGAAGCTTTCTTT.

This sequence joins TRBV14 and TRBJ2-5, with 8 bases fitting TRBD1. Looked up from germline, CDR1 is SGHDN and CDR2 is FVKESK. V lost 0 bases, J lost 0 bases, and 3 bases stayed unmatched. This CDR3 comprises 16 residues. CDR3 loop: CASSQERQGYQETQYF. CDR3 bases: TGTGCCAGCAGCCAAGAGAGACAGGGGTACCAAGAGACCCAGTACTTC.

This chain uses TRBV6-5 with TRBJ1-3; D perhaps matches TRBD1 (5 bases). This CDR3 comprises 14 residues. The germline gives CDR1 MNHEY, CDR2 SVGAGI. Trimming took off 0 bases at V and 2 bases at J, with 5 bases between the two ends. CDR3 residues: CASSYSRAGNTIYF. Written as DNA, the CDR3 is TGTGCCAGCAGTTACTCCAGGGCTGGAAACACCATATATTTT.

The rearrangement uses TRBV27 and TRBJ2-7; D is perhaps TRBD2 (6 bases). The CDR3 consists of 13 residues. V shed 7 bases and J shed 11 bases, with 21 bases lying between them. Germline V lookup: CDR1 MNHEY, CDR2 SMNVEV (reference sequence). The CDR3 bases are TGTGCCAGCAAGCCCCTTGGCGGGGAAGCGGAGTACTTC. It translates to CASKPLGGEAEYF.

This chain joins TRBV4-1 and TRBJ2-2; D is possibly TRBD2 (6 bases). The CDR3 runs to 15 residues. Trimming removed 4 bases from V and 4 bases from J, with 13 bases in between. Per the germline V gene, CDR1 is MGHRA and CDR2 is YSYEKL. CDR3 in amino acids: CASSPGGMGTGELFF. The CDR3 nucleotides are TGCGCCAGCAGCCCCGGAGGGATGGGCACCGGGGAGCTGTTTTTT.

V and J are TRBV4-1 and TRBJ2-1; TRBD2 matches at 9 bases. The CDR3 sequence is 14 residues long. Germline assignment: CDR1 MGHRA and CDR2 YSYEKL. Trimming took 5 bases from V and 4 from J; bases not matched to a gene: 3. The CDR3 bases are TGCGCCAGCAGCACTAGCGGGCTGTACAATGAGCAGTTCTTC. It is translated as CASSTSGLYNEQFF.

The chain couples TRBV7-6 to TRBJ1-1; D remains ambiguous. The CDR3 spans 15 residues. With 5 bases removed from V and 0 bases from J, the gap between germline ends came to 13 bases. Germline-derived CDR1 and CDR2 are SGHVS and FNYEAQ. The CDR3 coding sequence is TGTGCCAGCAGCCCCCTAGCAGGTATGAACACTGAAGCTTTCTTT. Protein sequence: CASSPLAGMNTEAFF.

This clone was recorded a few times. This CDR3 is also generated by other DNA sequences in the sample. The CDR3 protein is CASSLGGVGNQPQHF. The CDR3 DNA reads TGTGCCAGCAGCTTAGGGGGAGTCGGCAATCAGCCCCAGCATTTT. This chain joins TRBV7-9 and TRBJ1-5, with D unclear. CDR3 length: 15 residues. The V end lost 1 base, the J end lost 2 bases, and 9 bases lay between the germline ends. CDR1 is SEHNR, CDR2 FQNEAQ, per germline (reference sequence).

The chain combines TRBV6-4 with TRBJ2-3; 7 bases are a match to TRBD2. Germline CDR1 is MRHNA and CDR2 is SNTAGT. J lost 0 bases, V lost 3 bases, and 3 bases had no gene match. This CDR3 comprises 15 residues. The CDR3 coding sequence is TGTGCCAGCAGTGATGAAGCGGGAAGCACAGATACGCAGTATTTT. It is translated as CASSDEAGSTDTQYF.

The chain joins TRBV19 to TRBJ2-1, with TRBD2 as a possible D gene (5 bases). CDR1 and CDR2 (germline): LNHDA, SQIVND (reference sequence). V shed 2 bases and J shed 3 bases, with 14 bases lying between them. The CDR3 runs 16 residues. CDR3 region: CASSILRENIYNEQFF. DNA of the CDR3: TGTGCCAGTAGTATATTGAGGGAGAATATCTACAATGAGCAGTTCTTC.

This chain links TRBV7-2 with TRBJ2-2; maybe TRBD2 (6 bases). The CDR3 extends over 16 amino acids. The germline V gene has CDR1 SGHTA and CDR2 FQGNSA. V was pared by 0 bases and J by 0 bases, with 8 bases between. CDR3 loop: CASSLARGSNTGELFF. The DNA of the CDR3 is TGTGCCAGCAGCTTAGCACGGGGGTCGAACACCGGGGAGCTGTTTTTT.

As to this clone: One end of the junction fails to match germline, which may point to a read error. V usage is TRBV6-5 and J usage is TRBJ2-7; 7 positions agree with TRBD2. The CDR3 consists of 12 residues. In germline, CDR1 is MNHEY, CDR2 SVGAGI. The CDR3 nucleotides are TGTGCCAGCAGTGAATTGGCGGGAGTTGACCACTTC. Translation gives CASSELAGVDHF.

With respect to this clone: Mismatch with germline at one junction end may stem from a read error. The chain uses TRBV7-9 and TRBJ2-3; 12 bases fit TRBD2. The length of the CDR3 is 18 residues. CDR1 is SEHNR and CDR2 is FQNEAQ in the germline V gene (reference sequence). The CDR3 loop is CSSSPGRLAGGPADTQYF. The CDR3 bases are TGTTCCAGCAGCCCAGGGAGGCTAGCGGGAGGGCCAGCAGATACGCAGTATTTT.

In its sample, this clone was seen a few times. The V gene is TRBV7-9, the J gene TRBJ2-1, with 12 bases fitting TRBD2. V was clipped by 8 bases and J by 10 bases; unmatched bases: 6. Germline CDR1 is SEHNR and CDR2 is FQNEAQ (reference sequence). The CDR3 totals 13 residues. CDR3 region: CASRRLAGAEQFF. In DNA form, the CDR3 reads TGTGCCAGCCGAAGACTAGCGGGAGCCGAGCAGTTCTTC.

The chain couples TRBV5-6 to TRBJ2-4, with TRBD2 as a possible D gene (6 bases). Germline loops: CDR1 SGHDT, CDR2 YYEEEE. This CDR3 contains 14 residues. The V end lost 3 bases, the J end lost 12 bases, and 19 bases lay between the germline ends. CDR3 in DNA: TGTGCCAGCAGCTCACGTCTCCAGGGAGCGGGTCAGTACTTC. Translating it yields CASSSRLQGAGQYF.

This sequence joins TRBV6-6 and TRBJ1-2, with D unclear. V was pared by 9 bases and J by 0 bases, with 11 bases between. This CDR3 is 13 amino acids long. CDR1 is MNHNY, CDR2 SVGAGI, per germline (reference sequence). The CDR3 region has the DNA TGTGCCAGTTCATCAGAAACTAACTATGGCTACACCTTC. This translates into CASSSETNYGYTF.

The rearrangement links TRBV27 to TRBJ2-2, with 9 bases identical to TRBD1. This CDR3 comprises 15 residues. The V gene end was trimmed by 5 bases and the J gene end by 1 base; junction bases not matched to a gene: 2. The germline V gene encodes CDR1 MNHEY and CDR2 SMNVEV (reference sequence). The chain's CDR3 is CASSTGGRNTGELFF. The CDR3 coding sequence is TGTGCCAGCAGTACAGGGGGCAGGAACACCGGGGAGCTGTTTTTT.

This chain joins TRBV29-1 and TRBJ2-5; D may be TRBD2 (6 bases). The V end was cut by 6 bases, the J end by 2 bases, with 7 bases between. The CDR3 totals 11 residues. The germline CDR1 and CDR2 sequences are SQVTM and ANQGSEA. The CDR3 sequence: CSVAGQETQYF. The CDR3, as DNA: TGCAGCGTAGCGGGTCAAGAGACCCAGTACTTC.

V usage is TRBV18 and J usage is TRBJ1-5; 7 bases are a match to TRBD1. In germline, CDR1 is KGHSH, CDR2 LQKENI. There are 14 residues in the CDR3. Trimming took 6 bases from V and 7 from J; bases not matched to a gene: 9. CDR3 in DNA: TGTGCCAGCTCGCTGACAGGGATTGGGCAGCCCCAGCATTTT. It yields the protein CASSLTGIGQPQHF.

This chain joins TRBV5-6 and TRBJ1-3; D remains ambiguous. V dropped 4 bases and J dropped 0 bases, with 17 bases sitting between them. Germline lookup yields CDR1 SGHDT and CDR2 YYEEEE. The CDR3 loop spans 17 amino acids. The CDR3 loop is CASSRRQARTSGNTIYF. CDR3 DNA sequence: TGTGCCAGCAGCAGAAGGCAGGCCCGTACCTCTGGAAACACCATATATTTT.

This clone has more than one count but fewer than ten. V and J are TRBV14 and TRBJ2-1, with 12 positions matching TRBD2. The CDR3 is 17 residues long. Germline CDR1 SGHDN, CDR2 FVKESK. With 8 bases clipped from V and 0 bases from J, the junction kept 8 bases outside the gene matches. This CDR3 reads CASSGLAGPYSYNEQFF. Here the CDR3 DNA reads TGTGCCAGCTCAGGACTAGCGGGGCCTTACTCCTACAATGAGCAGTTCTTC.

This chain connects TRBV7-7 to TRBJ2-5; 11 bases match TRBD2. Per the germline V gene, CDR1 is SSHAT and CDR2 is FNYEAQ (reference sequence). The CDR3 spans 15 residues. Trimming at V came to 5 bases and at J to 4 bases, leaving 6 bases not matched to a gene. The CDR3 region is CASSVLAGALETQYF. The CDR3 DNA sequence: TGTGCCAGCAGCGTACTAGCGGGAGCGTTAGAGACCCAGTACTTC.

DNA for the CDR3: TGTGCCTGGAGTGTTAGTGAACAAGAGACCCAGTACTTC. Translating it yields CAWSVSEQETQYF. The chain combines TRBV30 with TRBJ2-5; D unresolved. Germline-derived CDR1 and CDR2 are GTSNPN and SVGIG (reference sequence). Trimming cost V 0 bases and J 2 bases, with 7 bases left between them. The CDR3 is 13 residues long.

The V gene is TRBV9, the J gene TRBJ2-1; 10 bases agree with TRBD2. Germline V gives CDR1 SGDLS, CDR2 YYNGEE. This CDR3 is 15 amino acids long. With 4 bases clipped from V and 9 bases from J, the junction kept 10 bases outside the gene matches. CDR3 nucleotides: TGTGCCAGCAGCCTAGCGGGAGATGTCCGTGGTGAGCAGTTCTTC. This sequence encodes CASSLAGDVRGEQFF.

The CDR3 nucleotides are TGTGCCAGCAGCTTAGACCAACCGACAGGTGCTTATGGCTACACCTTC. Encoded protein: CASSLDQPTGAYGYTF. J is TRBJ1-2 and V is TRBV11-2; weak D call: TRBD1 (6 bases). Germline CDR1 and CDR2: SGHAT and FQNNGV. With 0 bases removed from V and 5 bases from J, the gap between germline ends came to 16 bases. The CDR3 sequence is 16 residues long.

CDR3 region: CASSLLQNTEAFF. The CDR3 bases are TGTGCCAGCAGCCTACTACAAAACACTGAAGCTTTCTTT. V usage is TRBV7-9 and J usage is TRBJ1-1; no clear D gene. From germline, CDR1 is SEHNR and CDR2 FQNEAQ (reference sequence). The length of the CDR3 is 13 residues. V was shortened by 5 bases and J by 2 bases, with 9 bases between the two germline ends.

The CDR3 spells CASLGATDTQYF. In DNA, the CDR3 is TGTGCCAGCTTAGGGGCCACAGATACGCAGTATTTT. V usage is TRBV11-3 and J usage is TRBJ2-3; tentatively, D is TRBD1 (5 bases). Germline V gives CDR1 SGHNT, CDR2 YENEEA. Trimming shortened V by 8 bases and J by 2 bases, and 8 bases separated the two germline ends. There are 12 residues in the CDR3.

The chain uses TRBV25-1 and TRBJ1-6, with unresolved D. Germline loops: CDR1 MGHDK, CDR2 SYGVNS. CDR3 length equals 9 residues. Deletions cut 8 bases from V and 15 bases from J, with 8 bases between. The CDR3 sequence is CASPGGLHF. The CDR3 DNA reads TGTGCCAGCCCCGGCGGCCTCCACTTT.